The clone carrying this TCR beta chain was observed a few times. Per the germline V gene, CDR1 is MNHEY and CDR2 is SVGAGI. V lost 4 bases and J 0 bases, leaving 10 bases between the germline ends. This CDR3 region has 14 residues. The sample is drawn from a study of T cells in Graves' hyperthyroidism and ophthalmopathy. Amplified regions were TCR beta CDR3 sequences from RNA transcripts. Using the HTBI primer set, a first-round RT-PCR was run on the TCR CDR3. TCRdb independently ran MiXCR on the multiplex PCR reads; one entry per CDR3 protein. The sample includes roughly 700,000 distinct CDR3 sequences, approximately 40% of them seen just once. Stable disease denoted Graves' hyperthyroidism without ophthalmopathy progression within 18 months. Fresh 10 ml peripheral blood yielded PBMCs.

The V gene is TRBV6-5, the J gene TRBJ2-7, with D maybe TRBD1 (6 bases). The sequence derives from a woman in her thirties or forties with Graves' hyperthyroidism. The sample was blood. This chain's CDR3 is CASSFGQPSYEQYF. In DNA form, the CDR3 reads TGTGCCAGCAGTTTCGGACAGCCCTCCTACGAGCAGTACTTC.